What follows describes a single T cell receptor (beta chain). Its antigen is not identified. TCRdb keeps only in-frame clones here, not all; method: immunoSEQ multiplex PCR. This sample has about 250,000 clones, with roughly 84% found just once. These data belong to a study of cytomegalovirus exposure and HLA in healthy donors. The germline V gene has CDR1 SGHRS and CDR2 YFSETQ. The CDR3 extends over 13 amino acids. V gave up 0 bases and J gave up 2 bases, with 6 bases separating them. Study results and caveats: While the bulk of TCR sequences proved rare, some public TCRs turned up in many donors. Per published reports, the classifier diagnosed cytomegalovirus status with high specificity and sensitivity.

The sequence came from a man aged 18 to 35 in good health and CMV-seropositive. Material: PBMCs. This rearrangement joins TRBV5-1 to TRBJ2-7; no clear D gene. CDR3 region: CASSLAGTYEQYF. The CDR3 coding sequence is TGCGCCAGCAGCTTGGCGGGTACCTACGAGCAGTACTTC.